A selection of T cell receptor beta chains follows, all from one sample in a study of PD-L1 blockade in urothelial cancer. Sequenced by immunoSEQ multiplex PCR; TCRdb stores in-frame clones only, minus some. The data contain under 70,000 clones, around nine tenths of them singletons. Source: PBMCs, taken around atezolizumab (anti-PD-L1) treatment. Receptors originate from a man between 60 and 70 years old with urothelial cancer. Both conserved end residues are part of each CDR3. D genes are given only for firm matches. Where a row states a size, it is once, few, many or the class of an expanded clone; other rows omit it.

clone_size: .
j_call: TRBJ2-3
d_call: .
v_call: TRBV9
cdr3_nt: TGTGTCAGCAGCGTAGGGGCGTTAGATACGCAGTATTTT
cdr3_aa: CVSSVGALDTQYF

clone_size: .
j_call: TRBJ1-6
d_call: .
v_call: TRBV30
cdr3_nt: TGTGCCTGGAGGGGGCAGGGTAACTATAATTCACCCCTCCACTTT
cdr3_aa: CAWRGQGNYNSPLHF

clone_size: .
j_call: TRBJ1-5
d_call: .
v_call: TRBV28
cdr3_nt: TGTGCCAGCAGCTACGCAGGGCCCAGAGAGCCCCAGCATTTT
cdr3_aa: CASSYAGPREPQHF

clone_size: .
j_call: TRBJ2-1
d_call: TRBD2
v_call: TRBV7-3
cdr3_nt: TGTGCCAGCAACCGCGGGGGAGGGTACAATGAGCAGTTCTTC
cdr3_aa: CASNRGGGYNEQFF

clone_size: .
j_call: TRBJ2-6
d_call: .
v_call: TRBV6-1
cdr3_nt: TGTGCCAGCAGTGAAATAGCGGTTGGCAGTATCTCTGGGGCCAACGTCCTGACTTTC
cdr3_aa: CASSEIAVGSISGANVLTF

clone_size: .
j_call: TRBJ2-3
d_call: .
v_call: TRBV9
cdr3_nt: TGTGCCAGCAGCGTTGGCTCAGATACGCAGTATTTT
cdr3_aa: CASSVGSDTQYF

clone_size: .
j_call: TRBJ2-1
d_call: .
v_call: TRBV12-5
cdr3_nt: TGTGCTAGTGGTGACGAACGGGCGACGGGGAGCAGCGAGCAGTTCTTC
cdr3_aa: CASGDERATGSSEQFF

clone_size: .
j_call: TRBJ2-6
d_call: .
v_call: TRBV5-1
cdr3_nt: TGCGCCAGCAGATACTCTGGGGCCAACGTCCTGACTTTC
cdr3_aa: CASRYSGANVLTF

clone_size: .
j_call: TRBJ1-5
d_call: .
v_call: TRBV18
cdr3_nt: TGTGCCAGCTCACCAACCACCGGGGTAGAGCAGCCCCAGCATTTT
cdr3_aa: CASSPTTGVEQPQHF

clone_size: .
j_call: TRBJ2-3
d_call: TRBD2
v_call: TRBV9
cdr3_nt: TGTGCCAGCAGCGTTTTTTTAGCGGGATCCACAGATACGCAGTATTTT
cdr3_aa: CASSVFLAGSTDTQYF

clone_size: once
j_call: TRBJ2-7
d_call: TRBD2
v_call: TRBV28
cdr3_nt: TGTGCCAGCAGGAGGACTAGCGGATACGAGCAGTACTTC
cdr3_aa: CASRRTSGYEQYF